The 20 T cell receptor beta chains below were found in one sample sequenced in a study of molecular identifiers for immune sequencing clone quantification. A single record per CDR3 protein comes from TCRdb applying MiXCR to the PCR reads. The table has 300,000 to 350,000 distinct CDR3 sequences, around 21% seen once. Material for sequencing was naive CD8+ T cells from blood, with Jurkat cell RNA spiked in. Subset denoted: FACS-sorted CD8+CD4-CCR7+CD45RA+ naive T cells. The receptor source for this set is a human donor in good health. Some libraries in this study had Jurkat cell RNA spiked in.

This clonotype was recorded many times. The chain carries TRBV7-7 and TRBJ2-5, with D perhaps matching TRBD2 (5 bases). The V gene's germline CDR1 is SSHAT and CDR2 FNYEAQ (reference sequence). The CDR3 spans 13 residues. V was shortened by 8 bases and J by 2 bases, with 12 bases between the two germline ends. The CDR3 region is CASGRTFQETQYF. Written as DNA, the CDR3 is TGTGCCAGCGGACGGACTTTTCAAGAGACCCAGTACTTC.

This clonotype occurred many times. Here the CDR3 reads CASSFEGVAFF. The CDR3 DNA reads TGTGCCAGCAGCTTTGAAGGGGTAGCTTTCTTT. The J gene is TRBJ1-1, the V gene TRBV21-1; TRBD1, as called in the table, went unchecked against the DNA. TRBV21-1 is a listed pseudogene. The CDR3 extends over 11 amino acids.

This clonotype came up many times. This chain joins TRBV28 and TRBJ2-3; TRBD2 matches at 7 bases. Trimming took 9 bases from V and 4 from J; bases not matched to a gene: 13. The CDR3 loop spans 15 amino acids. Germline assignment: CDR1 MDHEN and CDR2 SYDVKM. The CDR3 DNA follows: TGTGCCAGTGTCCGTGGGAGGGGCCTCGCAGATACGCAGTATTTT. Its protein is CASVRGRGLADTQYF.

This clonotype was recorded many times. V gene TRBV29-1 combines with J gene TRBJ1-1; 8 nucleotides line up with TRBD1. This CDR3 comprises 13 residues. Germline-derived CDR1 and CDR2 are SQVTM and ANQGSEA. With V trimmed by 3 bases and J by 7 bases, 7 bases remained unmatched. The DNA of the CDR3 is TGCAGCGTTGAGGGGACAGGCTATTATGAAGCTTTCTTT. Its protein is CSVEGTGYYEAFF.

This clonotype was found once. A read error may explain this, as a much larger clone is one base away. The V call is TRBV15, the J call TRBJ2-7, with 9 bases lining up with TRBD1. The CDR3 is 16 amino acids. Germline loops: CDR1 LNHNV, CDR2 YYDKDF (reference sequence). The CDR3 sequence is CATSRAETGGSYGQYF. The CDR3 nucleotides read TGTGCCACCAGCAGAGCCGAGACAGGGGGTTCCTACGGGCAGTACTTC.

As to this clonotype: One base away lies a much larger clone, so this may be a sequencing read error. J is TRBJ2-7 and V is TRBV4-2, with D possibly being TRBD1 (6 bases). Trimming removed 3 bases at V and 3 bases at J, with 18 bases between. Germline V CDR1 and CDR2: LGHNA, YNFKEQ. This CDR3 spans 16 amino acids. The CDR3 spells CASSQTGSVLGYEQYF. The CDR3 DNA reads as TGTGCCAGCAGCCAGACAGGCTCAGTCCTGGGCTACGAGCAGTACTTC.

In the case of this clonotype: Compared with germline, one end of the junction differs, possibly owing to a read error. The rearrangement uses TRBV4-1 and TRBJ2-5; D remains ambiguous. Germline V gives CDR1 MGHRA, CDR2 YSYEKL. The CDR3 totals 14 residues. The CDR3 reads CASGQDRNQETQYF. Written as DNA, the CDR3 is TGCGCCAGCGGCCAAGATCGCAACCAAGAGACCCAGTACTTC.

As concerns this clonotype: A much larger clonotype is one base distant, so this may be a read error. The J gene is TRBJ1-1, the V gene TRBV27; D is unresolved. Germline V gives CDR1 MNHEY, CDR2 SMNVEV (reference sequence). V lost 6 bases and J 4 bases, leaving 12 bases between the germline ends. This CDR3 region has 13 residues. The CDR3 DNA follows: TGTGCCAGCAGCGTCGACGGCGGCACTGAAGCTTTCTTT. Amino acid sequence: CASSVDGGTEAFF.

V is TRBV29-1 and J is TRBJ2-7; 12 nucleotides match TRBD2. The germline CDR1 and CDR2 sequences are SQVTM and ANQGSEA. The CDR3 is made up of 15 amino acids. With V trimmed by 1 base and J by 2 bases, 3 bases remained unmatched. The CDR3 reads CSVEAGLAGTYEQYF. In DNA, the CDR3 is TGCAGCGTTGAAGCCGGACTAGCGGGAACCTACGAGCAGTACTTC.

In its sample, this clonotype was seen many times. This chain links TRBV28 with TRBJ2-3; a weak D match, TRBD1 (6 bases). CDR3 length equals 17 residues. The germline gives CDR1 MDHEN, CDR2 SYDVKM. Trimming removed 5 bases from V and 2 bases from J, with 20 bases in between. Here the CDR3 DNA reads TGTGCCAGCAGTACAGCACTCACGGGACAAGACACAGATACGCAGTATTTT. Protein: CASSTALTGQDTDTQYF.

As to this clonotype: Just one base apart from a much larger clone, this may be a read error. V gene TRBV14 combines with J gene TRBJ2-3; D ambiguous. CDR3 length: 14 amino acids. The V and J ends lost 5 bases and 2 bases respectively, with 11 bases between them. The V gene's germline CDR1 is SGHDN and CDR2 FVKESK. CDR3 DNA: TGTGCCAGCAGCACCACCTCTTACACAGATACGCAGTATTTT. This sequence encodes CASSTTSYTDTQYF.

Remarks on this clonotype: This could be a read error, since a much larger clone is one nucleotide away. The V call is TRBV5-6, the J call TRBJ1-5; tentative D call: TRBD1 (5 bases). Germline-derived CDR1 and CDR2 are SGHDT and YYEEEE. The CDR3 runs to 14 residues. The CDR3 DNA is TGTGCCAGCAGCTTCGGGACGTCCAATCGGCCCCAGCATTTT. Protein sequence: CASSFGTSNRPQHF.

This clonotype was detected ten times or more. This chain connects TRBV30 to TRBJ2-7; 7 nucleotides agree with TRBD1. Germline-derived CDR1 and CDR2 are GTSNPN and SVGIG (reference sequence). V shed 2 bases and J 4 bases; nucleotides not matched to a gene: 5. The CDR3 contains 13 residues. In nucleotides, the CDR3 is TGTGCCTGGAGTCCGACAGGGATGTACGAGCAGTACTTC. This sequence encodes CAWSPTGMYEQYF.

This clonotype was recorded at least ten times. This sequence joins TRBV28 and TRBJ2-7; 9 bases map to TRBD1. With V trimmed by 3 bases and J by 3 bases, 6 bases remained unmatched. CDR1 and CDR2 from the germline V gene are MDHEN and SYDVKM. There are 15 residues in the CDR3. CDR3 sequence reads: CASSFVGDRVYEQYF. The DNA for the CDR3 is TGTGCCAGCAGTTTTGTCGGGGACAGGGTCTACGAGCAGTACTTC.

This clonotype has a handful of counts. V and J are TRBV20-1 and TRBJ1-2, with 7 bases lining up with TRBD1. The CDR3 spans 12 residues. V lost 5 bases to trimming and J lost 4 bases; unmatched junction nucleotides: 4. Per the germline V gene, CDR1 is DFQATT and CDR2 is SNEGSKA (reference sequence). The CDR3 DNA sequence: TGCAGTGCTCATGGACAGGTCTATGGCTACACCTTC. Translating gives CSAHGQVYGYTF.

The sample holds a few counts of this clonotype. V gene TRBV27 combines with J gene TRBJ2-7; 12 nucleotides align to TRBD1. V gave up 3 bases and J gave up 3 bases; unmatched junction bases: 3. CDR3 length: 15 residues. CDR1 is MNHEY, CDR2 SMNVEV, per germline (reference sequence). CDR3 region: CASSLGQGANYEQYF. The CDR3 DNA sequence: TGTGCCAGCAGTTTGGGACAGGGGGCCAACTACGAGCAGTACTTC.

This clonotype was observed a handful of times. The J gene is TRBJ1-3, the V gene TRBV5-4; 8 nucleotides agree with TRBD1. V shed 4 bases and J 2 bases; nucleotides not matched to a gene: 5. The CDR3 extends over 15 amino acids. Per the germline V gene, CDR1 is SGHNT and CDR2 is YYREEE (reference sequence). For the CDR3, the DNA is TGTGCCAGCAGCACCGGACAGGGTGCTGGAAACACCATATATTTT. Translation gives CASSTGQGAGNTIYF. Filled out from reference TRBV5-4 and TRBJ1-3, the complete variable domain reads ETGVTQSPTHLIKTRGQQVTLRCSSQSGHNTVSWYQQALGQGPQFIFQYYREEENGRGNFPPRFSGLQFPNYSSELNVNALELDDSALYLCASSTGQGAGNTIYFGEGSWLTVV.

At least ten counts were recorded for this clonotype. This chain uses TRBV28 with TRBJ1-4; 7 bases are shared with TRBD1. This CDR3 has 16 residues. Trimming cost V 5 bases and J 5 bases; bases outside gene matches: 11. From germline, CDR1 is MDHEN and CDR2 SYDVKM. CDR3 residues: CASSAIQGFVNEKLFF. CDR3 nucleotide sequence: TGTGCCAGCAGTGCGATACAGGGGTTTGTGAATGAAAAACTGTTTTTT. Supplemented by reference TRBV28 and TRBJ1-4, the full variable domain reads DVKVTQSSRYLVKRTGEKVFLECVQDMDHENMFWYRQDPGLGLRLIYFSYDVKMKEKGDIPEGYSVSREKKERFSLILESASTNQTSMYLCASSAIQGFVNEKLFFGSGTQLSVL.

The sample holds many counts of this clonotype. This chain connects TRBV7-9 to TRBJ1-1; possible D gene TRBD1, 6 bases. Looked up from germline, CDR1 is SEHNR and CDR2 is FQNEAQ (reference sequence). The CDR3 loop spans 14 amino acids. V was clipped by 1 base and J by 7 bases, with 13 bases between them. This CDR3 reads CASSLVTGNVEAFF. In nucleotides, the CDR3 is TGTGCCAGCAGCTTAGTTACAGGGAACGTTGAAGCTTTCTTT.

The chain carries TRBV11-2 and TRBJ2-7; possible D gene TRBD1, 6 bases. The V gene lost 1 base and the J gene lost 0 bases, with 16 bases spanning the gap. CDR3 size: 17 residues. CDR1 is SGHAT, CDR2 FQNNGV, per germline. CDR3: CASSLGETGPLSYEQYF. The CDR3, as DNA: TGTGCCAGCAGCTTAGGAGAGACAGGACCCCTCTCCTACGAGCAGTACTTC.